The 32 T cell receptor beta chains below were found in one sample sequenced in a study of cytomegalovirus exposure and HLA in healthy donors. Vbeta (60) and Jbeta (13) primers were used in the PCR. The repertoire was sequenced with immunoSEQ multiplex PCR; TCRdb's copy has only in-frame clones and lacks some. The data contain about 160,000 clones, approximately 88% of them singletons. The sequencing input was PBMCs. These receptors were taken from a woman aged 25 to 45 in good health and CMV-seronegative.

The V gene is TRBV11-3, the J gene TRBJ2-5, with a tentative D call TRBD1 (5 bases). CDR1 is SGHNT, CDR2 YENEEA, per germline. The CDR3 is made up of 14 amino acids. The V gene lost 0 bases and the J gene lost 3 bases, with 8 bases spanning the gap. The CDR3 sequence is CASSLDGREETQYF. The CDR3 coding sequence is TGTGCCAGCAGCTTAGATGGCAGGGAAGAGACCCAGTACTTC.

CDR3 protein: CASRDQIGTGSGYTF. The CDR3 DNA reads TGTGCCAGCAGGGACCAAATCGGGACAGGGAGTGGCTACACCTTC. The chain carries TRBV6-1 and TRBJ1-2; 9 positions match TRBD1. This CDR3 spans 15 amino acids. CDR1 MNHNS and CDR2 SASEGT come from the germline V gene. V shed 6 bases, J shed 7 bases, and the junction held 12 bases outside the gene matches.

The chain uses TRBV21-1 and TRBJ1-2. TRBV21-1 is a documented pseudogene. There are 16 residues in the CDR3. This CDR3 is CAITARRRGGNYGYTF. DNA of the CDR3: TGTGCCATCACAGCAAGACGGAGGGGGGGGAACTATGGCTACACCTTC.

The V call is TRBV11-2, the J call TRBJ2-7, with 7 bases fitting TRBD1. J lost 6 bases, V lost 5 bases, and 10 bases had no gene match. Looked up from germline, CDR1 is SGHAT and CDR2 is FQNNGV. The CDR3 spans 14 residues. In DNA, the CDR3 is TGTGCCAGCAGCCCGTCCGGGACAGCGTTCGAGCAGTACTTC. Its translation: CASSPSGTAFEQYF. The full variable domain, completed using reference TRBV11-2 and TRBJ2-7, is EAGVAQSPRYKIIEKRQSVAFWCNPISGHATLYWYQQILGQGPKLLIQFQNNGVVDDSQLPKDRFSAERLKGVDSTLKIQPAKLEDSAVYLCASSPSGTAFEQYFGPGTRLTVT.

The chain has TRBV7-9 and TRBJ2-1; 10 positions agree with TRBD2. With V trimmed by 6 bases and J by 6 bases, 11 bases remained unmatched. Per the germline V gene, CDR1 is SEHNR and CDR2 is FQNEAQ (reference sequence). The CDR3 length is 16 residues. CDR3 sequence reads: CASRSISGGPRNEQFF. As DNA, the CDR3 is TGTGCCAGCAGGTCGATTAGCGGGGGGCCGCGCAATGAGCAGTTCTTC.

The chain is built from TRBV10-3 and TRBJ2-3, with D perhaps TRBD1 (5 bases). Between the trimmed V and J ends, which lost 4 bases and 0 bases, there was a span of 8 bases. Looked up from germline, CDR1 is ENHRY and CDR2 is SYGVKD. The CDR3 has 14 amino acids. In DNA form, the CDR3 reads TGTGCCATCAGTGTTAGACAGAGCACAGATACGCAGTATTTT. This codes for CAISVRQSTDTQYF.

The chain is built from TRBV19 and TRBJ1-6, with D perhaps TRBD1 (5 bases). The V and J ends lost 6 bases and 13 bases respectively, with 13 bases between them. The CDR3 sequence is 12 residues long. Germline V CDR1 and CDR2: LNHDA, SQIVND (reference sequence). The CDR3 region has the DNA TGTGCCAGTAGCGACAGAACAGATCCCCTCCACTTT. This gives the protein CASSDRTDPLHF.

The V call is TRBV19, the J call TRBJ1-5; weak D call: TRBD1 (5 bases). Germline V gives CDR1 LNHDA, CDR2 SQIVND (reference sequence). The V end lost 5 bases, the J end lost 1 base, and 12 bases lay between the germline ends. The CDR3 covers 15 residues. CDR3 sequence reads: CASSLAGPSNQPQHF. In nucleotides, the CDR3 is TGTGCCAGTAGTTTGGCAGGGCCCAGCAATCAGCCCCAGCATTTT.

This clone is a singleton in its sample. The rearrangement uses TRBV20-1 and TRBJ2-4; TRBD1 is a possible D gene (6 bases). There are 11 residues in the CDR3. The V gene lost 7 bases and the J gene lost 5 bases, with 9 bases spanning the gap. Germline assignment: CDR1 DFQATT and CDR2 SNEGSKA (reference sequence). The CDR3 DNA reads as TGCAGTGGGGGGCCGGAAAACATTCAGTACTTC. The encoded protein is CSGGPENIQYF.

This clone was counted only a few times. CDR3 sequence: CASSLAVGSGANVLTF. CDR3 DNA: TGCGCCAGCAGCTTGGCGGTGGGGAGCGGGGCCAACGTCCTGACTTTC. The gene calls are TRBV5-1 and TRBJ2-6, with D possibly TRBD2 on 5 matching bases. Germline-derived CDR1 and CDR2 are SGHRS and YFSETQ. Trimming left V 0 bases short and J 4 bases short, with 11 bases between. The length of the CDR3 is 16 residues.

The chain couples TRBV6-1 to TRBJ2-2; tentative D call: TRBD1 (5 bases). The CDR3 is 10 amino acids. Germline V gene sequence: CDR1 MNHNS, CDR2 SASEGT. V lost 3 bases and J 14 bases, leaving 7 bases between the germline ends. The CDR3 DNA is TGTGCCAGCAGTGACAGGGTTCTGTTTTTT. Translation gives CASSDRVLFF.

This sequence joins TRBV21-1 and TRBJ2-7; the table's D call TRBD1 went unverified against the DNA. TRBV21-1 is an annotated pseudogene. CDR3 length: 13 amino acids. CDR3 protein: CARGDREHYEQYF. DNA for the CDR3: TGTGCCAGAGGGGACAGGGAACACTACGAGCAGTACTTC.

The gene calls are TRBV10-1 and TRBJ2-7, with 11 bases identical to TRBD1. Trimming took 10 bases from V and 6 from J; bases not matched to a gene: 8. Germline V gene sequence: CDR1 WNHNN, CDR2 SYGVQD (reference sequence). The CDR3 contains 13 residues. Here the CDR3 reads CATNPGQGGEQYF. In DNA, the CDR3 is TGCGCCACCAACCCGGGACAGGGGGGCGAGCAGTACTTC.

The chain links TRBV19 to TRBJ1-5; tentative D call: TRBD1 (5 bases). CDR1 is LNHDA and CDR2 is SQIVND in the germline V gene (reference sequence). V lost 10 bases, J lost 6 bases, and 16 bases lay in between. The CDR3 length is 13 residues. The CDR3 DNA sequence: TGTGCCACCGCGGGGGGAGGTGGTCAGCCCCAGCATTTT. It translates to CATAGGGGQPQHF.

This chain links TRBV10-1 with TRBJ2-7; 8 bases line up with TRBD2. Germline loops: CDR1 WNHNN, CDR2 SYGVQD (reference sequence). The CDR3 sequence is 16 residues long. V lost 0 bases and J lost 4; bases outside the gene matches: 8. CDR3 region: CASSESALAGPYEQYF. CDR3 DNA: TGCGCCAGCAGTGAGTCGGCGCTAGCGGGTCCTTACGAGCAGTACTTC.

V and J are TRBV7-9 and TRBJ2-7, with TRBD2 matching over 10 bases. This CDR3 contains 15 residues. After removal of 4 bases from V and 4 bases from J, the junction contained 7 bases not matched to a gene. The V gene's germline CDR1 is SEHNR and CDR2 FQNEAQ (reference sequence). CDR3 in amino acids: CASSSRTSGDYEQYF. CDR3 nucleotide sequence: TGTGCCAGCAGCTCGCGAACTAGCGGGGATTACGAGCAGTACTTC. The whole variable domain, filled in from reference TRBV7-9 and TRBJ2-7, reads DTGVSQNPRHKITKRGQNVTFRCDPISEHNRLYWYRQTLGQGPEFLTYFQNEAQLEKSRLLSDRFSAERPKGSFSTLEIQRTEQGDSAMYLCASSSRTSGDYEQYFGPGTRLTVT.

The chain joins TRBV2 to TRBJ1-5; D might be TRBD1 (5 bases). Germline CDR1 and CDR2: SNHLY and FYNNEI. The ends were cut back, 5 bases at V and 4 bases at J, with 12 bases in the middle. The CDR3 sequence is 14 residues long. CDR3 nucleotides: TGTGCCAGCAGTTTGACAGTGGGTAATCAGCCCCAGCATTTT. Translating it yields CASSLTVGNQPQHF.

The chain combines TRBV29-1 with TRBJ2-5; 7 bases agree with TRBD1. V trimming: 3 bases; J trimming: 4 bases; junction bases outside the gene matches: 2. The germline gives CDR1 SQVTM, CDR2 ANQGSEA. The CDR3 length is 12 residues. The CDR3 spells CSVEGQTETQYF. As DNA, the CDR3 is TGCAGCGTTGAGGGACAGACAGAGACCCAGTACTTC.

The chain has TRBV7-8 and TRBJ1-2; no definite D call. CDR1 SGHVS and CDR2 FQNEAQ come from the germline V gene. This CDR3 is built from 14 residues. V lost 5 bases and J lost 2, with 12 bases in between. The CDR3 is CASSPAGGNYGYTF. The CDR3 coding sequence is TGTGCCAGCAGCCCCGCCGGAGGGAACTATGGCTACACCTTC. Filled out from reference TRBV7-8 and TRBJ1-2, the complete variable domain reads GAGVSQSPRYKVAKRGQDVALRCDPISGHVSLFWYQQALGQGPEFLTYFQNEAQLDKSGLPSDRFFAERPEGSVSTLKIQRTQQEDSAVYLCASSPAGGNYGYTFGSGTRLTVV.

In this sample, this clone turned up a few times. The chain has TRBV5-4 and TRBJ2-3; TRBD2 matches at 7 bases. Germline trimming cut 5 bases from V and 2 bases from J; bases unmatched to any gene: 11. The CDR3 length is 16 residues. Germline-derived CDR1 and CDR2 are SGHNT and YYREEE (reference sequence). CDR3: CASREFLAAVTDTQYF. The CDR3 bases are TGTGCCAGCAGAGAATTCCTAGCGGCCGTCACAGATACGCAGTATTTT.

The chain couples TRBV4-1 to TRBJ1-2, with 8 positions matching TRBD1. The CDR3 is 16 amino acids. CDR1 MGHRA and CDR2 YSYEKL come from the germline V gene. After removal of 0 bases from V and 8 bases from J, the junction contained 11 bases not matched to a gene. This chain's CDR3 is CASSQDEGQGAEGYTF. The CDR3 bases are TGCGCCAGCAGCCAAGATGAAGGGCAGGGGGCGGAAGGCTACACCTTC.

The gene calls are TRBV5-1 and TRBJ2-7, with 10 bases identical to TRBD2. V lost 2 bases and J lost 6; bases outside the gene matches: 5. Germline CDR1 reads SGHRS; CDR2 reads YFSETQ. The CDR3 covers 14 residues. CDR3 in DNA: TGCGCCAGCAGCTTCCTAGCGGGAGCTTCCGAGCAGTACTTC. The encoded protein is CASSFLAGASEQYF.

The CDR3 nucleotides read TGTGCCAGCAGTCAACGGAGATTTGTCTACACCTTC. Protein product: CASSQRRFVYTF. The chain joins TRBV28 to TRBJ1-2, with unresolved D. From germline, CDR1 is MDHEN and CDR2 SYDVKM. This CDR3 spans 12 amino acids. The V and J ends lost 5 bases and 10 bases respectively, with 14 bases between them.

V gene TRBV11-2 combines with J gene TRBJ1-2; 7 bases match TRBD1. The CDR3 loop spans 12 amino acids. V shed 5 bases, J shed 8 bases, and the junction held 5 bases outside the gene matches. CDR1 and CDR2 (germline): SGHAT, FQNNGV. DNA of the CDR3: TGTGCCAGCAGCCCCTGGGGACAGGGCTACACCTTC. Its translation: CASSPWGQGYTF.

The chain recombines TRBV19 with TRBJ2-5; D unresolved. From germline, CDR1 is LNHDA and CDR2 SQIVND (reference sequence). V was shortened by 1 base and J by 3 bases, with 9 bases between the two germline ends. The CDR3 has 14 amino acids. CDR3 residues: CASSIGHSEETQYF. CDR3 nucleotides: TGTGCCAGTAGTATAGGGCATTCTGAAGAGACCCAGTACTTC.

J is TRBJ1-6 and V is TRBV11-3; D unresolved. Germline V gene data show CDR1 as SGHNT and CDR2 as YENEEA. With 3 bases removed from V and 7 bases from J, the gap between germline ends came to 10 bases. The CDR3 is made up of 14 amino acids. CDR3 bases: TGTGCCAGCAGCTTTGGCGCGGGCAATTCACCCCTCCACTTT. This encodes CASSFGAGNSPLHF.

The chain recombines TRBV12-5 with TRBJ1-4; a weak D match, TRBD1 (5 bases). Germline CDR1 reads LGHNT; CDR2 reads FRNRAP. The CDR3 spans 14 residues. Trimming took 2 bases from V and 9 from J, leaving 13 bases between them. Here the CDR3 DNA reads TGTGCTAGTGGTTTGACCCACGACAGTCAAAAACTGTTTTTT. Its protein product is CASGLTHDSQKLFF.

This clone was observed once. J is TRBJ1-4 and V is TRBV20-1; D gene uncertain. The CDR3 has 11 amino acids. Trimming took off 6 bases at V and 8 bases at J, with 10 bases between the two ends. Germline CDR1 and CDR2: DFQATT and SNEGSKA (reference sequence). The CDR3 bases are TGCAGTGCCCCCAGGCCCGAAAAACTGTTTTTT. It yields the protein CSAPRPEKLFF.

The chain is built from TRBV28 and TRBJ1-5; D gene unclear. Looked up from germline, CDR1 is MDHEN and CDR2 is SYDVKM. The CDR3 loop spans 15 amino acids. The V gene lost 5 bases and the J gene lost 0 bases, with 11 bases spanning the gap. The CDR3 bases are TGTGCCAGCAGTACCTCTATGTCTAGCAATCAGCCCCAGCATTTT. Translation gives CASSTSMSSNQPQHF.

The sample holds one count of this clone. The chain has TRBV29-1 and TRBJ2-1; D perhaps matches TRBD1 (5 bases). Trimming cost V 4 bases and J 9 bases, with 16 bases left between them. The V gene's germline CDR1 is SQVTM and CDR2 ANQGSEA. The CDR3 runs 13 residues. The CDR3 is CSVAAGYEGEQFF. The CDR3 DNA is TGCAGCGTTGCGGCAGGGTATGAAGGTGAGCAGTTCTTC.

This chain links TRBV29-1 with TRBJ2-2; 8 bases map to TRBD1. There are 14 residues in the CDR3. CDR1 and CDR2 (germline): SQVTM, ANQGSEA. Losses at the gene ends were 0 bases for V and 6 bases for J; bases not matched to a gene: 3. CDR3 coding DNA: TGCAGCGTTGAAGACCAGGGGGCAGCCGGGGAGCTGTTTTTT. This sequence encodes CSVEDQGAAGELFF.

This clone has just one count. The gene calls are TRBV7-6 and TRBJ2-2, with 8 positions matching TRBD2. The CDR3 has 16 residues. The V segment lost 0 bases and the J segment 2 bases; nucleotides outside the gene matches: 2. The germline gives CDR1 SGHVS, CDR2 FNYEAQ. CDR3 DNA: TGTGCCAGCAGCTTAGCCGGGAGGGCTAACACCGGGGAGCTGTTTTTT. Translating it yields CASSLAGRANTGELFF. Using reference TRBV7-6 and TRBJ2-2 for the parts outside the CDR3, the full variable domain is GAGVSQSPRYKVTKRGQDVALRCDPISGHVSLYWYRQALGQGPEFLTYFNYEAQQDKSGLPNDRFSAERPEGSISTLTIQRTEQRDSAMYRCASSLAGRANTGELFFGEGSRLTVL.